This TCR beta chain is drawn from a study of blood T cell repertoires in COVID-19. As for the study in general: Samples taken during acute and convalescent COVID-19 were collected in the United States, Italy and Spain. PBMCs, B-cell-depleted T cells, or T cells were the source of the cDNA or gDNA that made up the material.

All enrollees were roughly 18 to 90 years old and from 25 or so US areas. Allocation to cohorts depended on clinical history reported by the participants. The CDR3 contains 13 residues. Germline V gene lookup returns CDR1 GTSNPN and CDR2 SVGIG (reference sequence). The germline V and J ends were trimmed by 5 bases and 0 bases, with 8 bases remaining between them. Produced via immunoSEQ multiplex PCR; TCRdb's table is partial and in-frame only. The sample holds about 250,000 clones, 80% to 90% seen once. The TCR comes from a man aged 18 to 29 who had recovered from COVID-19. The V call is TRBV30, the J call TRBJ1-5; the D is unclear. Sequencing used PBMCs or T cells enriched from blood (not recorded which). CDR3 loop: CAWAKNSNQPQHF. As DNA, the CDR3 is TGTGCCTGGGCCAAAAATAGCAATCAGCCCCAGCATTTT.